The 29 T cell receptor beta chains given below trace back to one sample, sequenced in a study of blood T cell repertoires in COVID-19. Produced via immunoSEQ multiplex PCR; TCRdb's table is partial and in-frame only. The table shows some 260,000 clones, with approximately 90% occurring only once. Input material: peripheral blood. These receptors all stem from a woman in her twenties or thirties with COVID-19, enrolled during active disease.

The rearrangement joins TRBV5-1 to TRBJ2-1; 11 positions match TRBD2. CDR3 length equals 15 residues. V trimming: 4 bases; J trimming: 4 bases; junction bases outside the gene matches: 4. Germline CDR1 reads SGHRS; CDR2 reads YFSETQ. The CDR3 DNA is TGCGCCAGCAGCGGGGGACTAGCGGATTACAATGAGCAGTTCTTC. It translates to CASSGGLADYNEQFF.

This clone was detected only a few times. CDR3 protein: CASSLGQHSMETGELFF. In DNA, the CDR3 is TGTGCCAGCAGCTTGGGACAGCACTCAATGGAGACCGGGGAGCTGTTTTTT. This rearrangement joins TRBV7-2 to TRBJ2-2, with TRBD1 matching over 7 bases. CDR1 SGHTA and CDR2 FQGNSA come from the germline V gene. With V trimmed by 3 bases and J by 5 bases, 12 bases remained unmatched. The CDR3 covers 17 residues.

The rearrangement joins TRBV5-1 to TRBJ2-6; maybe TRBD1 (6 bases). V lost 0 bases to trimming and J lost 8 bases, with 9 bases between them. CDR1 is SGHRS, CDR2 YFSETQ, per germline. The CDR3 contains 14 residues. The CDR3 sequence: CASSLVGDTNVLTF. Here the CDR3 DNA reads TGCGCCAGCAGCTTGGTTGGGGACACCAACGTCCTGACTTTC. Filled out from reference TRBV5-1 and TRBJ2-6, the complete variable domain reads KAGVTQTPRYLIKTRGQQVTLSCSPISGHRSVSWYQQTPGQGLQFLFEYFSETQRNKGNFPGRFSGRQFSNSRSEMNVSTLELGDSALYLCASSLVGDTNVLTFGAGSRLTVL.

The rearrangement joins TRBV27 to TRBJ1-1, with D maybe TRBD1 (6 bases). The CDR3 consists of 14 residues. Germline CDR1 MNHEY, CDR2 SMNVEV (reference sequence). Trimming cost V 4 bases and J 6 bases, with 15 bases left between them. CDR3 residues: CASSSPGRGSEAFF. For the CDR3, the DNA is TGTGCCAGCAGTTCCCCCGGCAGGGGCTCTGAAGCTTTCTTT.

This clone was seen only once. CDR3 loop: CASSDREAYEQYV. The CDR3 coding sequence is TGTGCCAGCAGCGACAGGGAGGCCTACGAGCAGTACGTC. The chain is built from TRBV6-5 and TRBJ2-7, with D maybe TRBD1 (7 bases). Per the germline V gene, CDR1 is MNHEY and CDR2 is SVGAGI. Trimming took 6 bases from V and 2 from J, leaving 11 bases between them. This CDR3 comprises 13 residues.

The sample holds a few counts of this clone. This chain links TRBV2 with TRBJ2-2; a weak D match, TRBD2 (5 bases). Germline lookup yields CDR1 SNHLY and CDR2 FYNNEI. The CDR3 extends over 14 amino acids. Trimming removed 7 bases from V and 0 bases from J, with 9 bases in between. CDR3 protein: CASKGASNTGELFF. For the CDR3, the DNA is TGTGCCAGCAAGGGAGCCTCGAACACCGGGGAGCTGTTTTTT.

As DNA, the CDR3 is TGTGCCAGCAGCTACGCCTATCAGGTGAACACTGAAGCTTTCTTT. It encodes CASSYAYQVNTEAFF. The rearrangement uses TRBV6-5 and TRBJ1-1; D is undetermined. This CDR3 is 15 amino acids long. Trimming cost V 6 bases and J 0 bases, with 14 bases left between them. The germline CDR1 and CDR2 sequences are MNHEY and SVGAGI.

The rearrangement joins TRBV24-1 to TRBJ1-2; D is unresolved. Deletions cut 3 bases from V and 4 bases from J, with 17 bases between. The CDR3 runs to 16 residues. Germline V CDR1 and CDR2: KGHDR, SFDVKD. The CDR3 sequence: CATSDASGTSGYGYTF. CDR3 in DNA: TGTGCCACCAGTGATGCCTCGGGAACGTCTGGCTATGGCTACACCTTC.

CDR3: CASTQVQGATEAFF. CDR3 coding DNA: TGTGCCAGTACACAAGTACAGGGGGCGACTGAAGCTTTCTTT. The chain joins TRBV19 to TRBJ1-1; 9 nucleotides agree with TRBD1. Germline V gene lookup returns CDR1 LNHDA and CDR2 SQIVND (reference sequence). The CDR3 has 14 amino acids. Germline trimming cut 7 bases from V and 5 bases from J; bases unmatched to any gene: 8.

This chain joins TRBV7-2 and TRBJ1-2, with D perhaps matching TRBD1 (5 bases). The germline V and J ends were trimmed by 2 bases and 2 bases, with 9 bases remaining between them. The germline V gene encodes CDR1 SGHTA and CDR2 FQGNSA. The CDR3 is 14 amino acids. CDR3 sequence reads: CASSLYRRNYGYTF. CDR3 nucleotides: TGTGCCAGCAGCTTATACAGGAGAAACTATGGCTACACCTTC.

The chain combines TRBV2 with TRBJ2-1, with 7 bases fitting TRBD1. CDR3 length: 15 amino acids. Germline trimming cut 5 bases from V and 4 bases from J; bases unmatched to any gene: 8. Germline assignment: CDR1 SNHLY and CDR2 FYNNEI. CDR3 protein: CASSTEGTAYNEQFF. In nucleotides, the CDR3 is TGTGCCAGCAGTACCGAAGGGACAGCTTACAATGAGCAGTTCTTC.

V is TRBV28 and J is TRBJ1-1; D is undetermined. The V and J ends lost 10 bases and 4 bases respectively, with 16 bases between them. The V gene's germline CDR1 is MDHEN and CDR2 SYDVKM. This CDR3 contains 13 residues. CDR3 loop: CATNRGFSTEAFF. The CDR3, as DNA: TGTGCCACCAATCGGGGTTTTTCCACTGAAGCTTTCTTT.

This chain uses TRBV3-1 (or the pseudogene TRBV3-2) with TRBJ1-6; D is possibly TRBD1 (5 bases). V lost 1 base and J lost 8, with 15 bases in between. The CDR3 has 16 residues. Germline loops: CDR1 LGHDT, CDR2 YNNKEL (reference sequence). The CDR3 bases are TGTGCCAGCAGCCAAGTGGGGGGTACCTCCTATTCACCCCTCCACTTT. Encoded protein: CASSQVGGTSYSPLHF.

The chain combines TRBV19 with TRBJ2-5, with 10 bases matching TRBD1. With 5 bases clipped from V and 7 bases from J, the junction kept 7 bases outside the gene matches. The CDR3 is made up of 14 amino acids. CDR1 and CDR2 from the germline V gene are LNHDA and SQIVND (reference sequence). CDR3: CASSSGTGERTQYF. The CDR3 DNA sequence: TGTGCCAGTAGTTCAGGGACAGGGGAGCGGACCCAGTACTTC.

This clone has only a few counts. This chain connects TRBV7-8 to TRBJ2-1; 10 positions match TRBD1. The CDR3 sequence is 16 residues long. The germline CDR1 and CDR2 sequences are SGHVS and FQNEAQ. The trim removed 5 bases at V and 8 bases at J, leaving 12 bases unmatched. CDR3: CASSPRQGARLDEQFF. In nucleotides, the CDR3 is TGTGCCAGCAGCCCAAGACAGGGGGCGCGTTTGGATGAGCAGTTCTTC.

The CDR3 region is CASSYHIAGGRDTQYF. The CDR3 nucleotides read TGTGCCAGCAGTTACCATATTGCGGGGGGGCGGGATACGCAGTATTTT. The chain recombines TRBV6-6 with TRBJ2-3; TRBD2 agrees at 9 bases. CDR1 is MNHNY and CDR2 is SVGAGI in the germline V gene (reference sequence). The CDR3 is made up of 16 amino acids. The V gene end was trimmed by 2 bases and the J gene end by 6 bases; junction bases not matched to a gene: 9.

This clone was picked up one time. The chain recombines TRBV9 with TRBJ2-1; tentative D call: TRBD2 (5 bases). V lost 4 bases to trimming and J lost 6 bases, with 17 bases between them. The CDR3 has 15 residues. Germline V gives CDR1 SGDLS, CDR2 YYNGEE. This chain's CDR3 is CASSPTRRGLNEQFF. The CDR3 DNA follows: TGTGCCAGCAGCCCAACCCGAAGAGGGCTCAATGAGCAGTTCTTC.

This rearrangement joins TRBV5-1 to TRBJ2-3; TRBD1 might be the D (5 bases). CDR3 length: 16 residues. Germline V gives CDR1 SGHRS, CDR2 YFSETQ. Trimming shortened V by 0 bases and J by 1 base, and 12 bases separated the two germline ends. CDR3: CASSLEGRSGTDTQYF. CDR3 bases: TGCGCCAGCAGCTTGGAGGGGCGTTCGGGCACAGATACGCAGTATTTT.

The chain combines TRBV10-3 with TRBJ2-3, with 7 nucleotides matching TRBD1. Germline assignment: CDR1 ENHRY and CDR2 SYGVKD. The CDR3 has 13 residues. The V and J ends lost 6 bases and 4 bases, in that order; junction bases with no gene match: 4. The CDR3 region has the DNA TGTGCCATCAGCAACCAGGGGGCAGATACGCAGTATTTT. It yields the protein CAISNQGADTQYF.

The chain links TRBV4-2 to TRBJ2-2; weak D call: TRBD2 (5 bases). The CDR3 sequence is 17 residues long. With 2 bases removed from V and 8 bases from J, the gap between germline ends came to 21 bases. Germline V CDR1 and CDR2: LGHNA, YNFKEQ. DNA of the CDR3: TGTGCCAGCAGCCAACGCGAGGACTCCACAACCCGGGGGGAGCTGTTTTTT. Translated: CASSQREDSTTRGELFF.

The chain has TRBV6-5 and TRBJ1-5; D perhaps matches TRBD1 (6 bases). The CDR3 consists of 16 residues. V was pared by 0 bases and J by 3 bases, with 12 bases between. Germline CDR1 and CDR2: MNHEY and SVGAGI. In nucleotides, the CDR3 is TGTGCCAGCAGTTACTCCGCGGGGGGCGACAATCAGCCCCAGCATTTT. It specifies CASSYSAGGDNQPQHF.

This clone was found many times. The chain combines TRBV7-9 with TRBJ2-3; 13 bases line up with TRBD2. In germline, CDR1 is SEHNR, CDR2 FQNEAQ (reference sequence). Trimming took 4 bases from V and 6 from J; bases not matched to a gene: 7. This CDR3 contains 16 residues. CDR3 in DNA: TGTGCCAGCAGCTCGCGGACTAGCGGGAGCCTGGATACGCAGTATTTT. Its protein is CASSSRTSGSLDTQYF.

The gene calls are TRBV28 and TRBJ1-4; D call uncertain. V was clipped by 3 bases and J by 5 bases, with 13 bases between them. CDR1 MDHEN and CDR2 SYDVKM come from the germline V gene. This CDR3 comprises 15 residues. The CDR3 loop reads CASSLGGGRNEKLFF. The CDR3 nucleotides read TGTGCCAGCAGTTTGGGAGGAGGGCGGAATGAAAAACTGTTTTTT.

The V gene is TRBV24-1, the J gene TRBJ1-5, with 9 bases matching TRBD1. V was clipped by 2 bases and J by 9 bases; unmatched bases: 10. Germline V gives CDR1 KGHDR, CDR2 SFDVKD. CDR3 length: 16 amino acids. DNA of the CDR3: TGTGCCACCAGTGATTCCGGACAGGGGTCCTTGGGGCCCCAGCATTTT. It yields the protein CATSDSGQGSLGPQHF.

The chain is built from TRBV6-5 and TRBJ1-2; 8 nucleotides agree with TRBD1. V trimming: 2 bases; J trimming: 1 base; junction bases outside the gene matches: 0. The CDR3 is 14 amino acids. Germline V gives CDR1 MNHEY, CDR2 SVGAGI. The CDR3 region is CASSYGQGNYGYTF. The CDR3 DNA reads as TGTGCCAGCAGTTACGGACAGGGTAACTATGGCTACACCTTC.

The V call is TRBV3-1 (or the pseudogene TRBV3-2), the J call TRBJ2-1, with TRBD2 as a possible D gene (7 bases). CDR3 length: 15 amino acids. Trimming removed 3 bases from V and 7 bases from J, with 16 bases in between. CDR1 and CDR2 from the germline V gene are LGHDT and YNNKEL (reference sequence). The CDR3 sequence is CASSQRAGQGNEQFF. The CDR3 bases are TGTGCCAGCAGCCAGAGAGCGGGACAAGGGAATGAGCAGTTCTTC.

The V and J genes are TRBV11-3 and TRBJ2-7, with TRBD2 matching over 7 bases. The germline V gene encodes CDR1 SGHNT and CDR2 YENEEA. This CDR3 region has 13 residues. The J segment lost 9 bases and the V segment lost 0 bases, leaving 5 bases of the junction unmatched. DNA of the CDR3: TGTGCCAGCAGCTTAGACCGCTCTAGCGGGCAGTACTTC. Its translation: CASSLDRSSGQYF.

Remarks on this clone: The DNA is omitted, as the CDR3 cannot be located on it reliably, and the CDR3 follows TCRdb's listing. This chain joins TRBV11-3 and TRBJ1-4. The CDR3 length is 15 residues, termini included. From germline, CDR1 is SGHNT and CDR2 YENEEA. CDR3 residues: CASSFGPGTEEKLFF.

V usage is TRBV20-1 and J usage is TRBJ2-1, with 8 bases fitting TRBD2. V shed 3 bases, J shed 7 bases, and the junction held 26 bases outside the gene matches. This CDR3 region has 20 residues. CDR1 and CDR2 from the germline V gene are DFQATT and SNEGSKA (reference sequence). The CDR3: CSASFPPLAGTLGRVNEQFF. The DNA of the CDR3 is TGCAGTGCTAGTTTCCCCCCTTTAGCGGGGACCCTCGGAAGAGTGAATGAGCAGTTCTTC.